This is a list of T cell receptor beta chains from one sample in a study of CD8 T cells in Susac syndrome. MiXCR was run by TCRdb on the immunoSEQ multiplex PCR reads, yielding one entry per CDR3 protein. The sample has hundreds of thousands of distinct CDR3 sequences; 75% to 90% are singletons. Sequences were obtained from CD8+ T cells from PBMCs. The receptors stem from a human donor with multiple sclerosis. The CDR3 runs from the conserved cysteine through the conserved F or W. The D gene is left open where the match is weak. Some rows have no size entry. The others give once, few or many, or a class for an expanded clone.

J: TRBJ2-7; V: TRBV11-3; length: 12; D: .; size: .; DNA: TGTGCCAGCAGCTTAGGTGATGGCGAGCAGTACTTC; CDR3: CASSLGDGEQYF
J: TRBJ1-2; V: TRBV12-3/TRBV12-4; length: 18; D: .; size: .; DNA: TGTGCCAGCAGATCCCCAGGCACAGGTCGTCCCTGGGTCTATGGCTACACCTTC; CDR3: CASRSPGTGRPWVYGYTF
J: TRBJ1-1; V: TRBV6-1; length: 13; D: TRBD1; size: .; DNA: TGTGCCAGCAGTTTGACAGGGTTTGGTGAAGCTTTCTTT; CDR3: CASSLTGFGEAFF
J: TRBJ2-3; V: TRBV20-1; length: 17; D: TRBD2; size: once; DNA: TGCAGTGCTGAGGGGCTAGCGGATTCTGAGACGTCAGATACGCAGTATTTT; CDR3: CSAEGLADSETSDTQYF
J: TRBJ2-1; V: TRBV13; length: 13; D: .; size: .; DNA: TGTGCCAGCAGCTTAGAAACCTACAATGAGCAGTTCTTC; CDR3: CASSLETYNEQFF
J: TRBJ2-2; V: TRBV5-4; length: 16; D: TRBD1; size: .; DNA: TGTGCCAGCAGCCCAACCGGGACAGTGGACTCCGGGGAGCTGTTTTTT; CDR3: CASSPTGTVDSGELFF
J: TRBJ2-4; V: TRBV15; length: 15; D: TRBD2; size: once; DNA: TGTGCCACCAGTACAACTCCGGGACTAGGAAACATTCAGTACTTC; CDR3: CATSTTPGLGNIQYF
J: TRBJ1-1; V: TRBV5-1; length: 13; D: TRBD1; size: .; DNA: TGCGCCAGCAGCCCCGGGACAGCTTATGAAGCTTTCTTT; CDR3: CASSPGTAYEAFF
J: TRBJ2-7; V: TRBV7-9; length: 17; D: TRBD2; size: .; DNA: TGTGCCAGCAGCCCGGGGGGTGGTGGGGAGAGCTCCTACGAGCAGTACTTC; CDR3: CASSPGGGGESSYEQYF
J: TRBJ1-1; V: TRBV7-8; length: 16; D: TRBD1; size: .; DNA: TGTGCCAGCAGCTCGGGGACAGGTCTTGGTAACACTGAAGCTTTCTTT; CDR3: CASSSGTGLGNTEAFF
J: TRBJ2-7; V: TRBV9; length: 15; D: .; size: .; DNA: TGTGCCAGCAGCCCCCTCGAAACCCAATTCTACGAGCAGTACTTC; CDR3: CASSPLETQFYEQYF
J: TRBJ1-1; V: TRBV4-1; length: 14; D: .; size: .; DNA: TGTGCCAGCAGCCACGGGACCGTGAACACTGAAGCTTTCTTT; CDR3: CASSHGTVNTEAFF
J: TRBJ2-3; V: TRBV7-9; length: 12; D: .; size: .; DNA: TGTGCCAGCAGCTCCAACCTAGATACGCAGTATTTT; CDR3: CASSSNLDTQYF
J: TRBJ2-5; V: TRBV6-2/TRBV6-3; length: 15; D: .; size: .; DNA: TGTGCCAGCAGTTACCTTTACAGTGGCCAAGAGACCCAGTACTTC; CDR3: CASSYLYSGQETQYF
J: TRBJ2-3; V: TRBV5-1; length: 16; D: TRBD1; size: .; DNA: TGCGCCAGCAGCCCAGGAACAGGGGACGCCACAGATACGCAGTATTTT; CDR3: CASSPGTGDATDTQYF
J: TRBJ2-7; V: TRBV28; length: 14; D: .; size: .; DNA: TGTGCCAGCAGTTTGGACCGGTTGGGATACGAGCAGTACTTC; CDR3: CASSLDRLGYEQYF
J: TRBJ2-1; V: TRBV4-1; length: 14; D: TRBD1; size: .; DNA: TGCGCCAGCAGCCCAACAGGGGAAGGAGATGAGCAGTTCTTC; CDR3: CASSPTGEGDEQFF
J: TRBJ2-2; V: TRBV2; length: 12; D: .; size: .; DNA: TGTGCCAACGTACAGGGCACCGGGGAGCTGTTTTTT; CDR3: CANVQGTGELFF
J: TRBJ2-1; V: TRBV4-1; length: 16; D: .; size: .; DNA: TGCGCCAGCAGTCACCCCCGGGAACCTCCCCACAATGAGCAGTTCTTC; CDR3: CASSHPREPPHNEQFF
J: TRBJ1-1; V: TRBV18; length: 11; D: .; size: few; DNA: TGTGCCAGCTCACCGTTGACTGAAGCTTTCTTT; CDR3: CASSPLTEAFF
J: TRBJ2-1; V: TRBV28; length: 13; D: .; size: .; DNA: TGTGCCAGCAGTGTGCCGGAGTTCAATGAGCAGTTCTTC; CDR3: CASSVPEFNEQFF
J: TRBJ1-1; V: TRBV3-1; length: 18; D: TRBD1; size: .; DNA: TGTGCCAGCAGCCAAGATTTGAGGGGGCCCGACGGGTACACTGAAGCTTTCTTT; CDR3: CASSQDLRGPDGYTEAFF
J: TRBJ1-2; V: TRBV7-8; length: 16; D: TRBD1; size: .; DNA: TGTGCCAGCAGCTTAGGGGGCAGGGGGACTAACTATGGCTACACCTTC; CDR3: CASSLGGRGTNYGYTF
J: TRBJ2-7; V: TRBV6-1; length: 14; D: TRBD2; size: .; DNA: TGTGCCAGCAGCCAACGACGGGAGGTCTACGAGCAGTACTTC; CDR3: CASSQRREVYEQYF
J: TRBJ1-2; V: TRBV27; length: 15; D: TRBD1; size: .; DNA: TGTGCCAGCAGTTTGGGGACAGGGGGCCGAAATGGCTACACCTTC; CDR3: CASSLGTGGRNGYTF
J: TRBJ1-1; V: TRBV12-3/TRBV12-4; length: 12; D: .; size: .; DNA: TGTGCCAGCAGCACGGACGGCCTTGAAGCTTTCTTT; CDR3: CASSTDGLEAFF
J: TRBJ2-3; V: TRBV28; length: 15; D: .; size: .; DNA: TGTGCCAGCAGTTTGGATTCAGGGTATACAGATACGCAGTATTTT; CDR3: CASSLDSGYTDTQYF
J: TRBJ2-7; V: TRBV4-1; length: 15; D: TRBD1; size: few; DNA: TGCGCCAGCAGCCTCGTCCCGGACAGGCCTTACGAGCAGTACTTC; CDR3: CASSLVPDRPYEQYF